A selection of T cell receptor beta chains follows, all from one sample in a study of beta chain features in type 1 diabetes. Assay: immunoSEQ multiplex PCR; the TCRdb copy retains only in-frame clones and omits some. The table includes about 340,000 clones, about a tenth detected once. The sequencing sample was made of central memory CD4+ T cells from blood. These receptors originate from a man in his thirties or forties with type 1 diabetes. The CDR3 runs from the conserved cysteine through the conserved F or W. A D gene is named only where the DNA matches it firmly. Expanded clones get a size class; other rows say once, few or many, or leave the size out.

>.|TRBJ2-5|TRBV6-6|TRBD1
TGTGCCAGCAGCGTGGGACAGAGCCAAGAGACCCAGTACTTC
CASSVGQSQETQYF
>.|TRBJ1-1|TRBV7-2|.
TGTGCCAGCAGCTTAGGGGAGGGAACTGAAGCTTTCTTT
CASSLGEGTEAFF
>few|TRBJ1-2|TRBV18|.
TGTGCCAGCTCACCACCGGTAAGGGACGGCTACACCTTC
CASSPPVRDGYTF
>.|TRBJ2-5|TRBV18|.
TGTGCCAGCTCCCCGGGAACACAAGAGACCCAGTACTTC
CASSPGTQETQYF
>.|TRBJ2-5|TRBV5-1|TRBD1
TGCGCCAGCAGCTTGGGGGACAGCCAAGAGACCCAGTACTTC
CASSLGDSQETQYF
>.|TRBJ1-4|TRBV9|.
TGTGCCAGCAGCGTAGGGGTTGCAACTAATGAAAAACTGTTTTTT
CASSVGVATNEKLFF
>.|TRBJ1-5|TRBV30|TRBD1
TGTGCCTGGAGTACCCGGACAGGCGATCAGCCCCAGCATTTT
CAWSTRTGDQPQHF
>.|TRBJ2-5|TRBV7-2|TRBD2
TGTGCCAGCAGCAGGGAGCGGGGGGGCCCGAAGACCCAGTACTTC
CASSRERGGPKTQYF
>.|TRBJ1-5|TRBV5-1|.
TGCGCCAGCAGCTTGGAACCAGGCTCGGGGCCCCAGCATTTT
CASSLEPGSGPQHF
>few|TRBJ2-1|TRBV9|TRBD2
TGTGCCAGCAGCAAGACTAGCAAGAATGAGCAGTTCTTC
CASSKTSKNEQFF
>.|TRBJ1-2|TRBV11-2|.
TGTGCCAGCAGCTTATCGCCAGGGCCCCCGCTACTCACCTTC
CASSLSPGPPLLTF
>many|TRBJ1-1|TRBV10-1|.
TGCGCCAGCAGTGATACGGACAGCCTCACTGAAGCTTTCTTT
CASSDTDSLTEAFF
>few|TRBJ1-4|TRBV19|.
TGTGCCAGTAGTGACCAGGGGAGAGAAAAACTGTTTTTT
CASSDQGREKLFF
>.|TRBJ2-5|TRBV20-1|.
TGCAGTGCCAAGATGGCGACCCAGTACTTC
CSAKMATQYF
>.|TRBJ2-3|TRBV7-2|TRBD2
TGTGCCAGCACACTCCGGGACTACGCAGATACGCAGTATTTT
CASTLRDYADTQYF
>.|TRBJ1-1|TRBV25-1|TRBD1
TGTGCCAGCAGTGAAGGGGCAGGGGGCAAAGCTTTCTTT
CASSEGAGGKAFF
>.|TRBJ2-6|TRBV11-2|.
TGTGCCAGCAGGGTCTCTGGGGCCAACGTCCTGACTTTC
CASRVSGANVLTF
>.|TRBJ1-5|TRBV7-9|TRBD1
TGTGCCAGCAGCTTAGGACAGGGAGATAGCAATCAGCCCCAGCATTTT
CASSLGQGDSNQPQHF
>few|TRBJ1-5|TRBV5-8|TRBD1
TGTGCCAGCAGCGCCCGACAGGGGGACAATCAGCCCCAGCATTTT
CASSARQGDNQPQHF
>few|TRBJ2-3|TRBV29-1|.
TGCAGCGCTTCTAACGGATACACAGATACGCAGTATTTT
CSASNGYTDTQYF
>.|TRBJ2-3|TRBV5-1|.
TGCGCCAGCAGCTTTACGGGGGAGGGCACAGATACGCAGTATTTT
CASSFTGEGTDTQYF
>few|TRBJ1-4|TRBV4-1|.
TGCGCCAGCAGCCAAGGGGGCCGAGGGGTAAGAGAAAAACTGTTTTTT
CASSQGGRGVREKLFF
>few|TRBJ1-5|TRBV19|.
TGTGCCACCGCGGCCCGAGGAGATGGCAATCAGCCCCAGCATTTT
CATAARGDGNQPQHF
>few|TRBJ2-7|TRBV7-9|.
TGTGCCAGCAGCAATCAGGAGGGAAGGTACGAGCAGTACTTC
CASSNQEGRYEQYF
>many|TRBJ2-7|TRBV18|TRBD1
TGTGCCAGCTCGGTGGGACAGCAAAGCTCCTACGAGCAGTACTTC
CASSVGQQSSYEQYF
>.|TRBJ2-1|TRBV28|TRBD1
TGTGCCAGCAGTTCATGGGGACAGCAAGCCGGCAATGAGCAGTTCTTC
CASSSWGQQAGNEQFF
>few|TRBJ2-3|TRBV5-6|.
TGTGCCAGCAGCTTGGCCGACCTAGCTTTTACGCAGTATTTT
CASSLADLAFTQYF
>few|TRBJ1-1|TRBV2|TRBD1
TGTGCCAGCAGTGGTGGACAGGGCACCACTGAAGCTTTCTTT
CASSGGQGTTEAFF
>few|TRBJ1-6|TRBV6-6|.
TGTGCCAGCACCCACGGTGGGGGAGTTGGGTCACCCCTCCACTTT
CASTHGGGVGSPLHF
>few|TRBJ2-7|TRBV27|TRBD2
TGTGCCAGCAGAGGACTAGTAACCTACGCGCAGTACTTC
CASRGLVTYAQYF
>few|TRBJ2-4|TRBV11-2|.
TGTGCCAGCACCTTAAACACGGGGACCCTGGTAAACATTCAGTACTTC
CASTLNTGTLVNIQYF